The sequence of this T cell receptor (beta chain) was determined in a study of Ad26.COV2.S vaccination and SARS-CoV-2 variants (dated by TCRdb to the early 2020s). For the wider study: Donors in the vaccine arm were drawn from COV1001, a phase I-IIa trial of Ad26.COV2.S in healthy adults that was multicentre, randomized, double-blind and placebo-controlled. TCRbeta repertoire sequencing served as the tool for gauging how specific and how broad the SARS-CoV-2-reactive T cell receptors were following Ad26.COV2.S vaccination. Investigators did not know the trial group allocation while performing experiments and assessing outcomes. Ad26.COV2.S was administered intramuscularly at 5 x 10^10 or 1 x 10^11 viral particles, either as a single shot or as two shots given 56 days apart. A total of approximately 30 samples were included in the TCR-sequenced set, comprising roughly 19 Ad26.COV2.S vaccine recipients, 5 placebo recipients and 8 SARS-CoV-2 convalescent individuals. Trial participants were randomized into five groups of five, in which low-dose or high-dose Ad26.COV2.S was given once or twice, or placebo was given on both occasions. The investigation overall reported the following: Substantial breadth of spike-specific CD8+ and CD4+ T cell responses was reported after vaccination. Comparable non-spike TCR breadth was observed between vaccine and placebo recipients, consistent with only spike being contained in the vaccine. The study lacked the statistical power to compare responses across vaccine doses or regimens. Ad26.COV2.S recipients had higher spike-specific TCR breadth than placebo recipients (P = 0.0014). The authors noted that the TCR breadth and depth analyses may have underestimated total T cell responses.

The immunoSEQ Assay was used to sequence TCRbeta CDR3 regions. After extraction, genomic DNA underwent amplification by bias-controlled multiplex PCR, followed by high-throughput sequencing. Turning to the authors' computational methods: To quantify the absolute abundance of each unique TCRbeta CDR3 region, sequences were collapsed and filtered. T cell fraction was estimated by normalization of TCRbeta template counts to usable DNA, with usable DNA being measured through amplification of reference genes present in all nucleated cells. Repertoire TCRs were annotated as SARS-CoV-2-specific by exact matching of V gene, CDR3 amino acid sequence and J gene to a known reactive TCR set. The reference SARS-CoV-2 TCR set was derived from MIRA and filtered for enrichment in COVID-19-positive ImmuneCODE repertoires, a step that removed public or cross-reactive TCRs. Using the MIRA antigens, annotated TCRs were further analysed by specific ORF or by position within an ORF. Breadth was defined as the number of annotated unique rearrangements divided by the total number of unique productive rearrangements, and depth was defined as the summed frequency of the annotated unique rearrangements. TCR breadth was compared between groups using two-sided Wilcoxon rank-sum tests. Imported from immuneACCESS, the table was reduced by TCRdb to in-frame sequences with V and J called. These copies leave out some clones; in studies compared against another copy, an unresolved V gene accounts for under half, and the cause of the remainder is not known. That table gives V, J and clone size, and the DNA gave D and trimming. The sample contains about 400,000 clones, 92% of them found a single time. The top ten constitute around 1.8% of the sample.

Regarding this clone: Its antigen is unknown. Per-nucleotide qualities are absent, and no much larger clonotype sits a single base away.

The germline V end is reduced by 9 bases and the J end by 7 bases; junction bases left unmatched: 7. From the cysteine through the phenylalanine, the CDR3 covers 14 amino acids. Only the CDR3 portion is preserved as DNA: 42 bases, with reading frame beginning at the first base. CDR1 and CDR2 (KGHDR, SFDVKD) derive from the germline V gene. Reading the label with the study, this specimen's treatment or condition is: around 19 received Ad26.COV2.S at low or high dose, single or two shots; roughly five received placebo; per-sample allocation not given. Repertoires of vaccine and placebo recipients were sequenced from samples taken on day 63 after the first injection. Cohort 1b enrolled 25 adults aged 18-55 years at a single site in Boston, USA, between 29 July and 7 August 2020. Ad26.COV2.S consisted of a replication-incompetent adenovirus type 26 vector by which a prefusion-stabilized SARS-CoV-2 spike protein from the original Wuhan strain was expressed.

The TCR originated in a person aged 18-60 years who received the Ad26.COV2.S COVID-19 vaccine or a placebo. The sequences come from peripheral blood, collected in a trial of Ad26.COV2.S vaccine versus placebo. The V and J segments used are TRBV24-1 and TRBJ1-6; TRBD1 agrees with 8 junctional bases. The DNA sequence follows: TGTGCCACCCGAGGGACAGGTGAGAATTCACCCCTCCACTTT. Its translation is CATRGTGENSPLHF.